The 26 T cell receptor beta chains listed next were all sequenced from one sample in a study of T cell responses to AZD1222 COVID-19 vaccine. TCRdb's table, derived via immunoSEQ multiplex PCR, lists solely in-frame clones and lacks some. This sample yields 140,000 to 150,000 clones, of which around 90% are seen a single time; 1.4% to 1.5% belongs to the top ten. Material: peripheral blood, obtained on day 0 of AZD1222 vaccination. The source of these receptors is an adult in good health.

The table lists this clone with a count of one. V usage is TRBV12-3 or TRBV12-4 and J usage is TRBJ2-7, with D hard to call. The CDR3 consists of 11 residues. Between the trimmed V and J ends, which lost 6 bases and 0 bases, there was a span of 3 bases. CDR3 DNA: TGTGCCAGCAGGGACTCCTACGAGCAGTACTTC. Translated: CASRDSYEQYF.

The rearrangement links TRBV21-1 to TRBJ1-4. TRBV21-1 is a listed pseudogene. CDR3 size: 16 residues. DNA of the CDR3: TGTGCCAGCAGCAAAGGGGCCTGGGGGGCGGATGAAAAACTGTTTTTT. Translated, it gives CASSKGAWGADEKLFF.

The genes are TRBV9 and TRBJ2-5; 8 nucleotides agree with TRBD2. The CDR3 has 15 amino acids. Germline CDR1 is SGDLS and CDR2 is YYNGEE. After removal of 1 base from V and 1 base from J, the junction contained 3 bases not matched to a gene. The CDR3 region is CASSVTGRAQETQYF. CDR3 in DNA: TGTGCCAGCAGCGTAACCGGGAGGGCCCAAGAGACCCAGTACTTC.

This rearrangement joins TRBV24-1 to TRBJ1-5; TRBD1 matches at 12 bases. The trim removed 7 bases at V and 4 bases at J, leaving 4 bases unmatched. In germline, CDR1 is KGHDR, CDR2 SFDVKD. CDR3 size: 15 residues. The CDR3 region is CATRGTGGGNQPQHF. The CDR3 DNA reads as TGTGCCACCAGGGGGACAGGGGGCGGGAATCAGCCCCAGCATTTT.

The sample holds one count of this clone. The rearrangement joins TRBV6-5 to TRBJ2-5; D may match TRBD1 or TRBD2 (5 bases each). CDR3 size: 12 residues. The V gene lost 10 bases and the J gene lost 6 bases, with 15 bases spanning the gap. The germline V gene encodes CDR1 MNHEY and CDR2 SVGAGI. CDR3 sequence reads: CATGQGVKTQYF. For the CDR3, the DNA is TGTGCCACAGGGCAGGGAGTAAAGACCCAGTACTTC.

In this sample, this clone turned up once. The gene calls are TRBV11-3 and TRBJ2-1; D is unclear. In germline, CDR1 is SGHNT, CDR2 YENEEA. This CDR3 region has 14 residues. V gave up 0 bases and J gave up 6 bases, with 9 bases separating them. The CDR3 sequence is CASSLDRLTNEQFF. For the CDR3, the DNA is TGTGCCAGCAGCTTAGATCGTCTAACCAATGAGCAGTTCTTC. The variable domain in full, with the rest retrieved from reference TRBV11-3 and TRBJ2-1, is EAGVVQSPRYKIIEKKQPVAFWCNPISGHNTLYWYLQNLGQGPELLIRYENEEAVDDSQLPKDRFSAERLKGVDSTLKIQPAELGDSAVYLCASSLDRLTNEQFFGPGTRLTVL.

The chain links TRBV19 to TRBJ2-7, with a possible D match to TRBD1 (6 bases). Trimming shortened V by 5 bases and J by 7 bases, and 21 bases separated the two germline ends. Germline V lookup: CDR1 LNHDA, CDR2 SQIVND (reference sequence). The CDR3 consists of 15 residues. CDR3 bases: TGTGCCAGTAGTCAACTGGGGACAAACCTTCGAGAGCAGTACTTC. This sequence encodes CASSQLGTNLREQYF.

The CDR3 coding sequence is TGTGCCACCCGGGCAGATACCTACAATGAGCAGTTCTTC. As protein: CATRADTYNEQFF. The chain couples TRBV24-1 to TRBJ2-1, with no clear D. This CDR3 has 13 amino acids. CDR1 and CDR2 (germline): KGHDR, SFDVKD. The V end was cut by 9 bases, the J end by 2 bases, with 10 bases between.

V gene TRBV7-2 combines with J gene TRBJ1-5; the D gene is possibly TRBD1 (6 bases). Looked up from germline, CDR1 is SGHTA and CDR2 is FQGNSA. V was shortened by 5 bases and J by 1 base, with 9 bases between the two germline ends. This CDR3 contains 14 residues. CDR3 in DNA: TGTGCCAGCAGCCAGGACAGAAGCAATCAGCCCCAGCATTTT. As protein: CASSQDRSNQPQHF.

The V call is TRBV28, the J call TRBJ1-1, with D perhaps matching TRBD1 (6 bases). The ends were cut back, 5 bases at V and 1 base at J, with 17 bases in the middle. The germline V gene encodes CDR1 MDHEN and CDR2 SYDVKM. The CDR3 is 16 residues long. The CDR3 region is CASSPSAGVPNTEAFF. CDR3 nucleotides: TGTGCCAGCAGTCCGTCGGCAGGGGTTCCGAACACTGAAGCTTTCTTT. The entire variable domain, with the rest obtained from reference TRBV28 and TRBJ1-1, is as follows: DVKVTQSSRYLVKRTGEKVFLECVQDMDHENMFWYRQDPGLGLRLIYFSYDVKMKEKGDIPEGYSVSREKKERFSLILESASTNQTSMYLCASSPSAGVPNTEAFFGQGTRLTVV.

The chain carries TRBV25-1 and TRBJ1-5, with TRBD1 as a possible D gene (5 bases). The CDR3 runs 15 residues. CDR1 and CDR2 from the germline V gene are MGHDK and SYGVNS. V dropped 2 bases and J dropped 1 base, with 9 bases sitting between them. Here the CDR3 reads CASSEAGGSNQPQHF. CDR3 nucleotides: TGTGCCAGCAGTGAAGCGGGGGGGAGCAATCAGCCCCAGCATTTT.

The chain is built from TRBV10-1 and TRBJ2-6; D remains ambiguous. The CDR3 totals 13 residues. V was cut by 3 bases and J by 4 bases, with 4 bases left in between. Germline CDR1 and CDR2: WNHNN and SYGVQD (reference sequence). The CDR3 reads CASSEAGANVLTF. In DNA, the CDR3 is TGCGCCAGCAGTGAAGCGGGGGCCAACGTCCTGACTTTC.

The chain couples TRBV6-4 to TRBJ1-2; D uncertain. V lost 0 bases and J 8 bases, leaving 13 bases between the germline ends. The CDR3 length is 14 residues. The germline V gene has CDR1 MRHNA and CDR2 SNTAGT. The CDR3 nucleotides read TGTGCCAGCAGTGACTCGTGGGATTCAGACGGCTACACCTTC. This codes for CASSDSWDSDGYTF.

In this sample, this clone turned up a few times. The genes are TRBV4-3 and TRBJ1-6, with D uncertain. Trimming took 2 bases from V and 9 from J, leaving 5 bases between them. The CDR3 is made up of 12 amino acids. Germline V CDR1 and CDR2: LGHNA, YSLEER. CDR3 sequence: CASSQTGSPLHF. CDR3 DNA: TGCGCCAGCAGCCAAACGGGTTCACCCCTCCACTTT.

J is TRBJ1-4 and V is TRBV5-1, with a tentative D call TRBD1 (6 bases). This CDR3 spans 14 amino acids. Germline V gene lookup returns CDR1 SGHRS and CDR2 YFSETQ. V shed 3 bases and J shed 8 bases, with 14 bases lying between them. The CDR3 DNA reads as TGCGCCAGCAGCTGGGGGGGCTCAAGCGAAAAACTGTTTTTT. Protein sequence: CASSWGGSSEKLFF. The entire variable domain, with the rest obtained from reference TRBV5-1 and TRBJ1-4, is as follows: KAGVTQTPRYLIKTRGQQVTLSCSPISGHRSVSWYQQTPGQGLQFLFEYFSETQRNKGNFPGRFSGRQFSNSRSEMNVSTLELGDSALYLCASSWGGSSEKLFFGSGTQLSVL.

The V call is TRBV12-3 or TRBV12-4, the J call TRBJ1-2, with D tentatively TRBD1 (6 bases). This CDR3 contains 13 residues. V lost 3 bases to trimming and J lost 8 bases, with 13 bases between them. The CDR3 DNA reads TGTGCCAGCAGTTTGGGACACGGATCAGGCTACACCTTC. It specifies CASSLGHGSGYTF.

V is TRBV4-3 and J is TRBJ1-2, with D possibly matching TRBD1 (6 bases). V was trimmed by 2 bases and J by 8 bases, leaving 15 bases between them. Germline V gene sequence: CDR1 LGHNA, CDR2 YSLEER. The CDR3 has 14 residues. In DNA form, the CDR3 reads TGCGCCAGCAGCCAACTCGGTACAGGGTTCGGCTACACCTTC. Protein product: CASSQLGTGFGYTF.

This clone showed up just once. The chain couples TRBV19 to TRBJ1-1; a weak D match, TRBD1 (5 bases). The V end was cut by 7 bases, the J end by 3 bases, with 15 bases between. The CDR3 extends over 14 amino acids. Germline assignment: CDR1 LNHDA and CDR2 SQIVND (reference sequence). The CDR3 reads CASNPTETDTEAFF. The CDR3 region has the DNA TGTGCCAGTAACCCGACAGAGACCGACACTGAAGCTTTCTTT.

This clone is a singleton in its sample. The chain combines TRBV24-1 with TRBJ1-1; 7 bases fit TRBD1. The CDR3 has 15 residues. In germline, CDR1 is KGHDR, CDR2 SFDVKD. Trimming took 5 bases from V and 4 from J; bases not matched to a gene: 9. The CDR3 DNA sequence: TGTGCCACCAGTGGGACAGGAGAAGGGTTCACTGAAGCTTTCTTT. As protein: CATSGTGEGFTEAFF.

The rearrangement joins TRBV28 to TRBJ1-4; no definite D call. Trimming pared 2 bases from V and 8 bases from J, leaving 15 bases between. The CDR3 loop spans 15 amino acids. Germline V gene data show CDR1 as MDHEN and CDR2 as SYDVKM. CDR3 loop: CASSLSLGWGEKLFF. The CDR3 DNA reads as TGTGCCAGCAGTTTAAGCTTGGGCTGGGGAGAAAAACTGTTTTTT.

This chain links TRBV10-3 with TRBJ1-3; 8 nucleotides agree with TRBD1. The ends lost 6 bases at V and 2 bases at J; junction bases unmatched: 6. The germline V gene has CDR1 ENHRY and CDR2 SYGVKD. This CDR3 region has 15 residues. The CDR3 sequence is CAIRKQGGAGNTIYF. The CDR3 nucleotides are TGTGCCATCAGGAAACAGGGGGGTGCTGGAAACACCATATATTTT.

The V call is TRBV9, the J call TRBJ1-2, with TRBD1 matching over 9 bases. This CDR3 region has 14 residues. CDR1 is SGDLS and CDR2 is YYNGEE in the germline V gene. The V and J ends lost 0 bases and 5 bases, in that order; junction bases with no gene match: 2. The CDR3 DNA sequence: TGTGCCAGCAGCGTAGGGACAGGGGTATATGGCTACACCTTC. This codes for CASSVGTGVYGYTF.

This clone was found once. V is TRBV4-3 and J is TRBJ1-1; 10 nucleotides agree with TRBD1. V shed 2 bases, J shed 5 bases, and the junction held 5 bases outside the gene matches. The germline V gene encodes CDR1 LGHNA and CDR2 YSLEER. The CDR3 covers 15 residues. CDR3 bases: TGCGCCAGCAGCCAAATCAGGACAGGGGGGACTGAAGCTTTCTTT. Protein sequence: CASSQIRTGGTEAFF.

The V call is TRBV11-2, the J call TRBJ1-2; D is unclear. The CDR3 is 12 amino acids. CDR1 is SGHAT, CDR2 FQNNGV, per germline. V lost 3 bases, J lost 2 bases, and 4 bases lay in between. The CDR3 protein is CASSFSNYGYTF. In nucleotides, the CDR3 is TGTGCCAGCAGCTTTTCGAACTATGGCTACACCTTC.

This chain uses TRBV29-1 with TRBJ2-7; TRBD2 matches 8 bases. The CDR3 is 16 residues long. The germline CDR1 and CDR2 sequences are SQVTM and ANQGSEA. Unmatched junction bases numbered 8, after V lost 1 base and J lost 0 bases. CDR3 DNA sequence: TGCAGCGTTGAAGCCCTTCGCGGGGGGTTCTCCTACGAGCAGTACTTC. This sequence encodes CSVEALRGGFSYEQYF.

The chain has TRBV30 and TRBJ2-1; 9 nucleotides match TRBD1. This CDR3 is built from 15 residues. CDR1 GTSNPN and CDR2 SVGIG come from the germline V gene (reference sequence). V trimming: 1 base; J trimming: 7 bases; junction bases outside the gene matches: 8. CDR3 DNA: TGTGCCTGGAGTGCGCCGGGACAGGGAAGGAATGAGCAGTTCTTC. This codes for CAWSAPGQGRNEQFF.